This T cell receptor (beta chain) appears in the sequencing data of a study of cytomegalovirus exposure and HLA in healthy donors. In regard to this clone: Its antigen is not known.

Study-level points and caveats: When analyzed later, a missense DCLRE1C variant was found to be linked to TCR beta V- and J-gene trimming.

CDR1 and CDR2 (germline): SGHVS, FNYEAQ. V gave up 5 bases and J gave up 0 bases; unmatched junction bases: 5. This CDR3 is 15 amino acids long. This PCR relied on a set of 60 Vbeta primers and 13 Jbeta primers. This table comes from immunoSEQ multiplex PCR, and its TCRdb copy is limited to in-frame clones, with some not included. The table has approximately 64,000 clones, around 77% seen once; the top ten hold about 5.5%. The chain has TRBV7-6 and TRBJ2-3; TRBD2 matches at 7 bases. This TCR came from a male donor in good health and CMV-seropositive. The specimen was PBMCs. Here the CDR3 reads CASSPWGGSTDTQYF. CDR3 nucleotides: TGTGCCAGCAGCCCCTGGGGGGGGAGCACAGATACGCAGTATTTT.